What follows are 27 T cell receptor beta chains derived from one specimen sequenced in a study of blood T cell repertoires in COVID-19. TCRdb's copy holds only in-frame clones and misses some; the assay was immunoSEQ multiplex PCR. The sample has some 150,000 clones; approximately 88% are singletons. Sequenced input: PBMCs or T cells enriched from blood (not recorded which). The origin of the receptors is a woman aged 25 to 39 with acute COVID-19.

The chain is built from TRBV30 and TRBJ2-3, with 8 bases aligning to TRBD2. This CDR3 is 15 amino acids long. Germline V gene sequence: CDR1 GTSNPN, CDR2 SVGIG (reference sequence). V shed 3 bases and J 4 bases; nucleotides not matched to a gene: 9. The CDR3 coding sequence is TGTGCCTGGAGCCTAGGACTAGCTAAGGCAGATACGCAGTATTTT. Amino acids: CAWSLGLAKADTQYF.

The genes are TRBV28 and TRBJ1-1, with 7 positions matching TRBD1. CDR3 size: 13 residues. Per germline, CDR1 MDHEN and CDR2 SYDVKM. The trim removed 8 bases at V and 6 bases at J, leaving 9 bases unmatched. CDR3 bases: TGTGCCAGCGGGAACAGGGGTGACGCTGAAGCTTTCTTT. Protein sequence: CASGNRGDAEAFF.

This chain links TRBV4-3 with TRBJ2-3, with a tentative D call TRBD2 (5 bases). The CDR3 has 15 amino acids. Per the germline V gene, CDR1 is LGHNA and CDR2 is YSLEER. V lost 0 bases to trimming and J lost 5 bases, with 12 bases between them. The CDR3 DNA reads TGCGCCAGCAGCCAAGAACTAGTTCAATTAGATACGCAGTATTTT. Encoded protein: CASSQELVQLDTQYF.

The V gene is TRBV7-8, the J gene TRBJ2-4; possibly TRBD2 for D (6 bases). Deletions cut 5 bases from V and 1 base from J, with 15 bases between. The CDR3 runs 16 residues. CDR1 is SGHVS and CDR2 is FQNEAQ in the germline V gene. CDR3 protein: CASSEVWAGAKNIQYF. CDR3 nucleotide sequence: TGTGCCAGCAGCGAAGTGTGGGCGGGGGCCAAAAACATTCAGTACTTC.

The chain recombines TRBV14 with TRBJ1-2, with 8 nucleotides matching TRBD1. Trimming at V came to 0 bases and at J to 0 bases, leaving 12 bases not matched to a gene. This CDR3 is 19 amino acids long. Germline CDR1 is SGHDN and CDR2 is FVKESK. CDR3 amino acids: CASSQDLVGQVETNYGYTF. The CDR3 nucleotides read TGTGCCAGCAGCCAAGATCTGGTGGGACAGGTCGAAACTAACTATGGCTACACCTTC.

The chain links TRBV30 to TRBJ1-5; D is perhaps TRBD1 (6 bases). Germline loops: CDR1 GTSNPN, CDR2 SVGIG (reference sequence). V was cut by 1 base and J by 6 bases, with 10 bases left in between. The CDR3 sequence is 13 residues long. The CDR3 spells CAWSDRVGQPQHF. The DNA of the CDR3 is TGTGCCTGGAGTGACAGGGTCGGTCAGCCCCAGCATTTT.

CDR3 DNA sequence: TGTGCCAGCAGCTTCGCAAGCACTAGCGGGAGGTTATACGAGCAGTACTTC. Its protein is CASSFASTSGRLYEQYF. The V and J genes are TRBV7-6 and TRBJ2-7, with 12 bases identical to TRBD2. J was trimmed by 4 bases and V by 3 bases; bases with no gene match: 10. The CDR3 is 17 amino acids. Germline assignment: CDR1 SGHVS and CDR2 FNYEAQ.

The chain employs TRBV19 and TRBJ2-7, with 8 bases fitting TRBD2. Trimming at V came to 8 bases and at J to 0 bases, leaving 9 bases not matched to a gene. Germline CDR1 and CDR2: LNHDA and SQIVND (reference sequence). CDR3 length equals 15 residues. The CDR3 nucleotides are TGTGCCAGTCGATCGCCGGGGGGGCACTCCTACGAGCAGTACTTC. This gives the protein CASRSPGGHSYEQYF.

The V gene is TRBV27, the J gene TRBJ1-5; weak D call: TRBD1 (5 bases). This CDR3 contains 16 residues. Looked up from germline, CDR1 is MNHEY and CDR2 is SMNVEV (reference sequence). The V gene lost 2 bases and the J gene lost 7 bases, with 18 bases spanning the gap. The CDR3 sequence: CASSLTAQGLEQPQHF. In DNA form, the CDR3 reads TGTGCCAGCAGTTTAACGGCTCAGGGCCTCGAACAGCCCCAGCATTTT.

Here the CDR3 reads CASRSPETGSYEQYF. The CDR3 region has the DNA TGTGCCAGCAGAAGTCCTGAGACAGGCTCCTACGAGCAGTACTTC. The rearrangement links TRBV6-5 to TRBJ2-7; maybe TRBD1 (6 bases). The V end lost 6 bases, the J end lost 0 bases, and 15 bases lay between the germline ends. This CDR3 region has 15 residues. CDR1 is MNHEY, CDR2 SVGAGI, per germline.

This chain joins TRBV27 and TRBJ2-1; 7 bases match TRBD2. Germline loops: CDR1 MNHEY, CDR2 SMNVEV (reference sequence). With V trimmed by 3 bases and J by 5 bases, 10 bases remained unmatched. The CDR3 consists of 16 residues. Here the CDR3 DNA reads TGTGCCAGCAGTTTGAGTCTGGCGGGAGTACACAATGAGCAGTTCTTC. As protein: CASSLSLAGVHNEQFF.

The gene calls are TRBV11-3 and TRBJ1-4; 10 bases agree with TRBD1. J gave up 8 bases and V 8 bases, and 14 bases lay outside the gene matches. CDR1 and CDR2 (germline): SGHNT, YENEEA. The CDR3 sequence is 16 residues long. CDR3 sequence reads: CASLYCGQGVREKLFF. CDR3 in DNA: TGTGCCAGCCTATATTGCGGACAGGGGGTTAGGGAAAAACTGTTTTTT.

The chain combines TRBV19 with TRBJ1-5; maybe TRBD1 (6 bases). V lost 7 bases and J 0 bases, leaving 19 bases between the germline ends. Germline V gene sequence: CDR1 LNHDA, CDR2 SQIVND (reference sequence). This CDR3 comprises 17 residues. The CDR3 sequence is CASKDWTDPYSNQPQHF. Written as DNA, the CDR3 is TGTGCCAGTAAAGACTGGACAGACCCCTATAGCAATCAGCCCCAGCATTTT.

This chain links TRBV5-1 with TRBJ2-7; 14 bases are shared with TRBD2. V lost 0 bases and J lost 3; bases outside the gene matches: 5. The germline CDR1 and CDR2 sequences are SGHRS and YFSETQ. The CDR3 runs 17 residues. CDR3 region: CASSLGGLAGVLYEQYF. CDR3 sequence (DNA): TGCGCCAGCAGCTTGGGGGGACTAGCGGGAGTCCTCTACGAGCAGTACTTC. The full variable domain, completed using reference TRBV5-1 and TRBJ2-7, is KAGVTQTPRYLIKTRGQQVTLSCSPISGHRSVSWYQQTPGQGLQFLFEYFSETQRNKGNFPGRFSGRQFSNSRSEMNVSTLELGDSALYLCASSLGGLAGVLYEQYFGPGTRLTVT.

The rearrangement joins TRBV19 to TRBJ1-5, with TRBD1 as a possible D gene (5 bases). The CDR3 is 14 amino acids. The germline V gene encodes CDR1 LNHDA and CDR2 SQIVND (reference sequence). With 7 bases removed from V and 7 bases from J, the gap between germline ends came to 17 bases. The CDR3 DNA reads TGTGCCAGTAAGGGTTGGTCAGGGAGGCAGCCCCAGCATTTT. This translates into CASKGWSGRQPQHF.

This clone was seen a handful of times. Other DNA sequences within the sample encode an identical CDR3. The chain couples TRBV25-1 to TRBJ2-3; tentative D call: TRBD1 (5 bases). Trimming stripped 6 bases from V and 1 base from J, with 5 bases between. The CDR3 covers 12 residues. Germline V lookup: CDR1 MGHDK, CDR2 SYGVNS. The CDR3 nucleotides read TGTGCCAGCAGCAGGGGCACAGATACGCAGTATTTT. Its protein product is CASSRGTDTQYF.

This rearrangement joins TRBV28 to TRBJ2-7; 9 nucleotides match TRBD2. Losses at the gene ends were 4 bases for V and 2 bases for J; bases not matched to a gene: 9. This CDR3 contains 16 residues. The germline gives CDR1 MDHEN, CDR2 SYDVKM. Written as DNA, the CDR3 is TGTGCCAGCAGTTCCGCTCGACTAGCGGTAGCCTACGAGCAGTACTTC. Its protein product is CASSSARLAVAYEQYF.

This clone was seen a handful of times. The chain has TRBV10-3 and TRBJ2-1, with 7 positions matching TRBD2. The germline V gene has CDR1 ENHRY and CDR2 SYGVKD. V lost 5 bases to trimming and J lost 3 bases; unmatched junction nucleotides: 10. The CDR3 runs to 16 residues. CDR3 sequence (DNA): TGTGCCATCAGTCCGAATGTAGCGGGCGACTACAATGAGCAGTTCTTC. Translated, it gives CAISPNVAGDYNEQFF.

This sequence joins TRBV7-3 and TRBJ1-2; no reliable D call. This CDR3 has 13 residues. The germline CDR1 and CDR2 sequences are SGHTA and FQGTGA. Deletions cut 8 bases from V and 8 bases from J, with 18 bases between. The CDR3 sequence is CASAPARHNGYTF. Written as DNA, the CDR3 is TGTGCCAGCGCCCCCGCTAGGCACAACGGCTACACCTTC.

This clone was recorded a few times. CDR3: CAPNGRAICFEQYF. The CDR3, as DNA: TGTGCCCCAAACGGGAGGGCCATCTGTTTCGAGCAGTACTTC. V and J are TRBV7-3 and TRBJ2-7; TRBD2 aligns across 8 bases. V gave up 11 bases and J gave up 6 bases; unmatched junction bases: 15. The CDR3 extends over 14 amino acids. Germline V CDR1 and CDR2: SGHTA, FQGTGA.

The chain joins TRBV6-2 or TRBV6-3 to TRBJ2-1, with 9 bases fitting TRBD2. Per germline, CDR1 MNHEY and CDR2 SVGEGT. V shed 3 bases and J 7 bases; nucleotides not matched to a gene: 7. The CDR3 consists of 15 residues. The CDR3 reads CASSYEAGGWNEQFF. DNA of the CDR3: TGTGCCAGCAGTTATGAAGCGGGAGGTTGGAATGAGCAGTTCTTC.

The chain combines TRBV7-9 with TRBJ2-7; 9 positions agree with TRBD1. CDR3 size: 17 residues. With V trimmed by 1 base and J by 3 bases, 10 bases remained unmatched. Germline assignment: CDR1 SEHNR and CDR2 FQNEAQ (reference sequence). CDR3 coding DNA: TGTGCCAGCAGCTTAGTAGAGCGACCGGGACAGGGCTACGAGCAGTACTTC. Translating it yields CASSLVERPGQGYEQYF.

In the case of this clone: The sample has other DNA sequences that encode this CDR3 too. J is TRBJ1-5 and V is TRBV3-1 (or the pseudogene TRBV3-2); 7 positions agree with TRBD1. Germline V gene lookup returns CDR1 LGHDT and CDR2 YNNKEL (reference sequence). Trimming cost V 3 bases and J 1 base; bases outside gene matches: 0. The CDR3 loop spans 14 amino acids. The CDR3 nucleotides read TGTGCCAGCAGCCAGGACAGGAGCAATCAGCCCCAGCATTTT. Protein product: CASSQDRSNQPQHF.

CDR3 in amino acids: CASSLDPGLPFNEQFF. The CDR3 DNA reads TGTGCCAGCAGCTTAGATCCGGGACTACCATTTAATGAGCAGTTCTTC. The V and J genes are TRBV11-2 and TRBJ2-1; 7 nucleotides align to TRBD2. Per the germline V gene, CDR1 is SGHAT and CDR2 is FQNNGV. This CDR3 has 16 amino acids. The ends lost 0 bases at V and 7 bases at J; junction bases unmatched: 9. Full variable domain (missing parts from reference TRBV11-2 and TRBJ2-1): EAGVAQSPRYKIIEKRQSVAFWCNPISGHATLYWYQQILGQGPKLLIQFQNNGVVDDSQLPKDRFSAERLKGVDSTLKIQPAKLEDSAVYLCASSLDPGLPFNEQFFGPGTRLTVL.

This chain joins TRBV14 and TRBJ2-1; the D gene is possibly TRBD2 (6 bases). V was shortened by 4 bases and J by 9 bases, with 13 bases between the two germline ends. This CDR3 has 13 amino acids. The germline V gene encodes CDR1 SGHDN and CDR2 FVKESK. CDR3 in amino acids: CASSRQQEGEQFF. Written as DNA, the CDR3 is TGTGCCAGCAGCCGCCAACAGGAGGGTGAGCAGTTCTTC.

CDR3 DNA: TGCGCCAGCAGCCAAGATTGGGGAGAGGGGGCGCATGGCTACACCTTC. Its translation: CASSQDWGEGAHGYTF. This rearrangement joins TRBV4-3 to TRBJ1-2; 7 bases are shared with TRBD1. The CDR3 contains 16 residues. Losses at the gene ends were 0 bases for V and 6 bases for J; bases not matched to a gene: 10. CDR1 LGHNA and CDR2 YSLEER come from the germline V gene.

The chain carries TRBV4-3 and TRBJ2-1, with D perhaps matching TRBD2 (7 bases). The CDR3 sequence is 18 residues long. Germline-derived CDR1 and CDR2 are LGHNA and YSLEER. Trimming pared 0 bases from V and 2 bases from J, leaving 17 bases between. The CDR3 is CASSQDGEGGWPYNEQFF. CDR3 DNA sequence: TGCGCCAGCAGCCAAGATGGGGAGGGGGGGTGGCCCTACAATGAGCAGTTCTTC.